This TCR beta chain was sequenced during a study of cytomegalovirus exposure and HLA in healthy donors. 13 Jbeta primers and 60 Vbeta primers were used for the PCR. The assay was immunoSEQ multiplex PCR, and TCRdb's table has in-frame clones only and misses some. This specimen shows about 75,000 clones; the ten leading clones hold 3.5% to 4%. Trimming removed 4 bases from V and 2 bases from J, with 10 bases in between. This CDR3 has 14 amino acids. This sequence was found in a man younger than 35 in good health and CMV-seropositive. The genes are TRBV23-1 and TRBJ2-3; unclear D gene. TRBV23-1 is an open reading frame whose function is uncertain. Material: PBMCs. CDR3 protein: CASSPTIPTDTQYF. CDR3 in DNA: TGCGCCAGCAGTCCCACAATTCCCACAGATACGCAGTATTTT.